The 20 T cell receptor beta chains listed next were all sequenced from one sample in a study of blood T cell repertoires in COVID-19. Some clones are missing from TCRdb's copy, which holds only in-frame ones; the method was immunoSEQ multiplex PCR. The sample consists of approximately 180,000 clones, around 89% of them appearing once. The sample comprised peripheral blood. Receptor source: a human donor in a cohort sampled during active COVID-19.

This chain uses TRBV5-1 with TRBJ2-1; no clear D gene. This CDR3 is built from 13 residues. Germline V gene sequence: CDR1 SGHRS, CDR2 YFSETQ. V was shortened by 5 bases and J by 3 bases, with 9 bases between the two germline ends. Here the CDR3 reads CASSQARYNEQFF. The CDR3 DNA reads TGCGCCAGCAGTCAAGCTCGCTACAATGAGCAGTTCTTC.

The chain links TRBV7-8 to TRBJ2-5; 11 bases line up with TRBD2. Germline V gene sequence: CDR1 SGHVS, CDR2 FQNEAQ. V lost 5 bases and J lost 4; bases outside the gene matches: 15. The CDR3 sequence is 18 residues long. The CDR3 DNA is TGTGCCAGCAGCCCCCGGGTGGTAGCGGGAGGGCCGGGAGAGACCCAGTACTTC. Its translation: CASSPRVVAGGPGETQYF. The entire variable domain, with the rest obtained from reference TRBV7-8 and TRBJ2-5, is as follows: GAGVSQSPRYKVAKRGQDVALRCDPISGHVSLFWYQQALGQGPEFLTYFQNEAQLDKSGLPSDRFFAERPEGSVSTLKIQRTQQEDSAVYLCASSPRVVAGGPGETQYFGPGTRLLVL.

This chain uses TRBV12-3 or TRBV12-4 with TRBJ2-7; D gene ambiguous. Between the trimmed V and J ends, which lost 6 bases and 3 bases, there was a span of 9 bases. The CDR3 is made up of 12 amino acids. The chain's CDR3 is CASRASIYEQYF. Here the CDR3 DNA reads TGTGCCAGCAGGGCCTCGATCTACGAGCAGTACTTC.

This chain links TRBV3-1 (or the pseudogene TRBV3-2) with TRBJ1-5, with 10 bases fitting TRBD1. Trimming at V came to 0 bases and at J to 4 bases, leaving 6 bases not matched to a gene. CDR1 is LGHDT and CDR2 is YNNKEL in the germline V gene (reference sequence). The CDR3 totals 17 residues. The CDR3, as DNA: TGTGCCAGCAGCCAAGAATTATCGGGACAGGGGAATCAGCCCCAGCATTTT. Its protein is CASSQELSGQGNQPQHF.

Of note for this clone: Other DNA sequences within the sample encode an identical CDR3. CDR3 DNA: TGTGCCAGCAGCCCGAGTTCTGGAAACACCATATATTTT. It specifies CASSPSSGNTIYF. The rearrangement links TRBV7-9 to TRBJ1-3; no definite D call. Germline V gives CDR1 SEHNR, CDR2 FQNEAQ (reference sequence). CDR3 length: 13 residues. V dropped 5 bases and J dropped 1 base, with 6 bases sitting between them.

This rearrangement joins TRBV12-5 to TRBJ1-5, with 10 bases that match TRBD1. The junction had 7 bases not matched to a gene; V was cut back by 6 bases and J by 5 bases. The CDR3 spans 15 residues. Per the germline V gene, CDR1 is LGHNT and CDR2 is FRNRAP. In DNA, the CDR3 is TGTGCTAGTGGCCCCGGGACAGGGGTTTATCAGCCCCAGCATTTT. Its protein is CASGPGTGVYQPQHF.

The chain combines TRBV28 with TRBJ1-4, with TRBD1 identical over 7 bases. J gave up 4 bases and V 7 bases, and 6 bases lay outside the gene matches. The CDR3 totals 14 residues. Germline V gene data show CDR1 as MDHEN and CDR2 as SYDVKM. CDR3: CASTPGQLNEKLFF. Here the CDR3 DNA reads TGTGCCAGCACCCCGGGACAGCTTAATGAAAAACTGTTTTTT.

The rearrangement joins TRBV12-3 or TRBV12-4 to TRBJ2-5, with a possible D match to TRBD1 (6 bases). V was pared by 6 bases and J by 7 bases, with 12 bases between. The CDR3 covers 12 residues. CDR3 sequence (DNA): TGTGCCAGCAGCACAAAAGGGGGGACCCAGTACTTC. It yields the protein CASSTKGGTQYF.

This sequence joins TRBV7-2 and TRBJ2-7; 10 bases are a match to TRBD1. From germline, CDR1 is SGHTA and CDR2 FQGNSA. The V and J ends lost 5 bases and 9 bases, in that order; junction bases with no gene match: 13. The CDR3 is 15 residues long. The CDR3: CASSPMTGGAWPQYF. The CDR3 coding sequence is TGTGCCAGCAGCCCGATGACAGGGGGCGCATGGCCGCAGTACTTC.

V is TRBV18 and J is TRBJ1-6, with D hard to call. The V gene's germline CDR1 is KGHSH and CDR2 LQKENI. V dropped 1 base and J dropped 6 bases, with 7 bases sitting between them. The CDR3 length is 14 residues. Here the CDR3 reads CASSPLMSNSPLHF. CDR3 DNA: TGTGCCAGCTCACCACTCATGAGTAATTCACCCCTCCACTTT.

This CDR3 is CASSEQPGQGIQETQYF. The DNA for the CDR3 is TGTGCCAGCAGTGAACAACCGGGACAGGGGATTCAAGAGACCCAGTACTTC. The chain recombines TRBV25-1 with TRBJ2-5, with TRBD1 matching over 10 bases. V was clipped by 2 bases and J by 2 bases; unmatched bases: 8. This CDR3 has 17 residues. CDR1 and CDR2 from the germline V gene are MGHDK and SYGVNS.

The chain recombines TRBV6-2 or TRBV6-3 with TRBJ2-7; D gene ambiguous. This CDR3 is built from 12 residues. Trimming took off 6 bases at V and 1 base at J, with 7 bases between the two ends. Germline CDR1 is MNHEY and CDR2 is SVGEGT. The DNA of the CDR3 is TGTGCCAGCAGCATTACTTCCTACGAGCAGTACTTC. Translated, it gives CASSITSYEQYF.

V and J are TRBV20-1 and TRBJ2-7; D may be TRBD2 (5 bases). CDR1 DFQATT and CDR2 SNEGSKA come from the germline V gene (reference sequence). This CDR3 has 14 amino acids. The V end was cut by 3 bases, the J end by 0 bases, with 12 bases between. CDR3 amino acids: CSASADGISYEQYF. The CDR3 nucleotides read TGCAGTGCTAGTGCGGACGGGATCTCCTACGAGCAGTACTTC.

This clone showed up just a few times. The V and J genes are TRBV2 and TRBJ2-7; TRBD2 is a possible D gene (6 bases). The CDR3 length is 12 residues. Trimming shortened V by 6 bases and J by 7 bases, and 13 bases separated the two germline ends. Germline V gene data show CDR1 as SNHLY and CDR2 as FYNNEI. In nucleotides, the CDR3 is TGTGCCAGCAGGCGGGACTCGGGGGAGCAGTACTTC. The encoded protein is CASRRDSGEQYF.

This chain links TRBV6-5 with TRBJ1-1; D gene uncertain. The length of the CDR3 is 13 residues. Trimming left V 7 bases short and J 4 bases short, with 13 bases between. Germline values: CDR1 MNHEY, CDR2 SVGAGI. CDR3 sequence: CASTPDGGTEAFF. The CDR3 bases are TGTGCCAGCACCCCGGATGGAGGCACTGAAGCTTTCTTT.

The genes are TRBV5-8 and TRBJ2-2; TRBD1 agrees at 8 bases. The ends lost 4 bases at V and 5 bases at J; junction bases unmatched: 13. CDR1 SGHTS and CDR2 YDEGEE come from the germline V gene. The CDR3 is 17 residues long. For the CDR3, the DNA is TGTGCCAGCAGCCCACGCGGACAGGGAAGGAGGACCGGGGAGCTGTTTTTT. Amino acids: CASSPRGQGRRTGELFF. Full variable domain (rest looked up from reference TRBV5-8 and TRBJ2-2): EAGVTQSPTHLIKTRGQQATLRCSPISGHTSVYWYQQALGLGLQFLLWYDEGEERNRGNFPPRFSGRQFPNYSSELNVNALELEDSALYLCASSPRGQGRRTGELFFGEGSRLTVL.

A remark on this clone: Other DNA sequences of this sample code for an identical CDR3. The CDR3 DNA reads TGTGCCAGCAGTAGGGGGACTAGCGGCTCCTACAATGAGCAGTTCTTC. This gives the protein CASSRGTSGSYNEQFF. V is TRBV27 and J is TRBJ2-1, with 11 nucleotides matching TRBD2. The V gene's germline CDR1 is MNHEY and CDR2 SMNVEV (reference sequence). J was trimmed by 0 bases and V by 5 bases; bases with no gene match: 3. The CDR3 loop spans 16 amino acids.

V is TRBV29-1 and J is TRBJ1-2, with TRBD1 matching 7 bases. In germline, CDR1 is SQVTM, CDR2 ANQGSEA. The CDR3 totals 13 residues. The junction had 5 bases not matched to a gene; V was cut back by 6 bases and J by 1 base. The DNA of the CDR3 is TGCAGCGTAAGACAGGGACTTAACTATGGCTACACCTTC. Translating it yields CSVRQGLNYGYTF.

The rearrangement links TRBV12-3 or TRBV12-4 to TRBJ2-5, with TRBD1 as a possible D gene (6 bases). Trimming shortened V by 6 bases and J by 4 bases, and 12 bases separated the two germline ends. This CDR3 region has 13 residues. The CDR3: CASRRGIGETQYF. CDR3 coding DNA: TGTGCCAGCAGAAGGGGGATCGGAGAGACCCAGTACTTC.

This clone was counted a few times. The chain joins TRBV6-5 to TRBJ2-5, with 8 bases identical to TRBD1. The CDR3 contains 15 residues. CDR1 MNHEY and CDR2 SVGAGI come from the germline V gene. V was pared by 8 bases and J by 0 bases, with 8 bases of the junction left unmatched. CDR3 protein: CASSWGDRNQETQYF. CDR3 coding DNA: TGTGCCAGCTCCTGGGGGGACAGGAACCAAGAGACCCAGTACTTC.